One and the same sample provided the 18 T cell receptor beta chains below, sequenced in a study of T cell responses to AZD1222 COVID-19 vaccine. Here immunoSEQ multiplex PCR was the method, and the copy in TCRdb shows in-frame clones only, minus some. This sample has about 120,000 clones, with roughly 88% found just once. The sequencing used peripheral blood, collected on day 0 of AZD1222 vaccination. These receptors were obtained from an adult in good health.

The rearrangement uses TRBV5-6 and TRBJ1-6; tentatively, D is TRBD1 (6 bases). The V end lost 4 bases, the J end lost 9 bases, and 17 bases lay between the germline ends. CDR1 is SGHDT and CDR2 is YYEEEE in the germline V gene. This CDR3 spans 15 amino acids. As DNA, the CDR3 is TGTGCCAGCAGCCGAGGTGGGGGGCTGGTTTCACCCCTCCACTTT. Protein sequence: CASSRGGGLVSPLHF. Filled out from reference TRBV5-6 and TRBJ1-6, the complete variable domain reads DAGVTQSPTHLIKTRGQQVTLRCSPKSGHDTVSWYQQALGQGPQFIFQYYEEEERQRGNFPDRFSGHQFPNYSSELNVNALLLGDSALYLCASSRGGGLVSPLHFGNGTRLTVT.

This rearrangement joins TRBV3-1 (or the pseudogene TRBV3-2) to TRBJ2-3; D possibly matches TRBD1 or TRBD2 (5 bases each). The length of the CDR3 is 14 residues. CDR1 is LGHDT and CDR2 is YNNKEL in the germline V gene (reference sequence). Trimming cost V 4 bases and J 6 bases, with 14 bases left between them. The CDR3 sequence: CASSLAGARDTQYF. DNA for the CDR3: TGTGCCAGCAGCCTTGCCGGGGCCAGGGATACGCAGTATTTT.

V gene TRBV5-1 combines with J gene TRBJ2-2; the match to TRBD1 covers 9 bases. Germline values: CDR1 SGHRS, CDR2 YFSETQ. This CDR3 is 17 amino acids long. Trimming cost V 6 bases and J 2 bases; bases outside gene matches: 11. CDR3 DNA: TGCGCCAGCAAGACAGCTTGGGGACAGGGTAACACCGGGGAGCTGTTTTTT. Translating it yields CASKTAWGQGNTGELFF.

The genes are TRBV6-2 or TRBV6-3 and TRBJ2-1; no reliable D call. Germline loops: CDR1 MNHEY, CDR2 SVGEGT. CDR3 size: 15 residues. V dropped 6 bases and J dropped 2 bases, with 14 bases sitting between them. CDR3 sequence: CASSLTGYPYNEQFF. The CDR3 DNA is TGTGCCAGCAGCCTTACCGGGTACCCCTACAATGAGCAGTTCTTC.

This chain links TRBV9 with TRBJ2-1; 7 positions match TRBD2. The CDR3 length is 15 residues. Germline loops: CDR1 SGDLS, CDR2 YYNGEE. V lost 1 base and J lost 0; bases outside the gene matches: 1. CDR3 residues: CASSVWTSSYNEQFF. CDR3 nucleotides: TGTGCCAGCAGCGTATGGACTAGCTCCTACAATGAGCAGTTCTTC.

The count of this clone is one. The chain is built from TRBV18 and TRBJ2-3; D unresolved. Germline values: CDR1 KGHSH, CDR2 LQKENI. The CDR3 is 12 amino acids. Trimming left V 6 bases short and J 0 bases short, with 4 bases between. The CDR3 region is CASSLSTDTQYF. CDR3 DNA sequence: TGTGCCAGCTCCCTGAGCACAGATACGCAGTATTTT.

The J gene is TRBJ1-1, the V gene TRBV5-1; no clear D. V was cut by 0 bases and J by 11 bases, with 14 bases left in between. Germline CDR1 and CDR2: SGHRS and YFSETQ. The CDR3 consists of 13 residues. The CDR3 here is CASSLDMGKWAFF. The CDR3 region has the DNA TGCGCCAGCAGCTTGGATATGGGGAAGTGGGCTTTCTTT.

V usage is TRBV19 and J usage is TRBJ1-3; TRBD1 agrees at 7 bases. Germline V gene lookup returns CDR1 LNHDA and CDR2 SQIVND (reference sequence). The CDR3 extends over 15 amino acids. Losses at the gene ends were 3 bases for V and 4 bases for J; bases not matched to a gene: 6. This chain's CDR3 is CASSMSQGGGNTIYF. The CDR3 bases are TGTGCCAGTAGTATGAGCCAGGGGGGCGGAAACACCATATATTTT.

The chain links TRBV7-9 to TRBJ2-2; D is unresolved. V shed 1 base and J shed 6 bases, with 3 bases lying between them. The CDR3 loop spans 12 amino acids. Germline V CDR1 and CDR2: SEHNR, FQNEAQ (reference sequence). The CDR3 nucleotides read TGTGCCAGCAGCTTAGGTCCCGGGGAGCTGTTTTTT. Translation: CASSLGPGELFF.

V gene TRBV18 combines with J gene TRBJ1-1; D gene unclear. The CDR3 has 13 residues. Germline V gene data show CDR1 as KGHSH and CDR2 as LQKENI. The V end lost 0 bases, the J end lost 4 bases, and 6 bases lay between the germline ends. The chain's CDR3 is CASSPPDGTEAFF. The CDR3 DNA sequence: TGTGCCAGCTCACCACCGGATGGCACTGAAGCTTTCTTT.

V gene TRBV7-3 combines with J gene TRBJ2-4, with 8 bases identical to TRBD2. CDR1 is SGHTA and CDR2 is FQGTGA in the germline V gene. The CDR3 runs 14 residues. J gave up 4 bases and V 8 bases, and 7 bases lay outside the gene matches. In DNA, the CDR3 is TGTGCCAGCCCGGCCGGGGGGGAGAAAAACATTCAGTACTTC. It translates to CASPAGGEKNIQYF.

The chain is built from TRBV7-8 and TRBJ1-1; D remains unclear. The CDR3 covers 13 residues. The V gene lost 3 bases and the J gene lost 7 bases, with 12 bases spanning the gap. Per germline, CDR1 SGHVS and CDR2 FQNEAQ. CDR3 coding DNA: TGTGCCAGCAGCTTCCGAGGCGGCCTTGAAGCTTTCTTT. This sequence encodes CASSFRGGLEAFF.

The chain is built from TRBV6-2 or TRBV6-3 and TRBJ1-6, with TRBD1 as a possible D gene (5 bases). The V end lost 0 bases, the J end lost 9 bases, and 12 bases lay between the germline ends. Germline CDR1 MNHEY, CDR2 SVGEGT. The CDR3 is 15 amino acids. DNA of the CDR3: TGTGCCAGCAGTTACTCGTCATCAGGGTCTTCACCCCTCCACTTT. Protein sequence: CASSYSSSGSSPLHF.

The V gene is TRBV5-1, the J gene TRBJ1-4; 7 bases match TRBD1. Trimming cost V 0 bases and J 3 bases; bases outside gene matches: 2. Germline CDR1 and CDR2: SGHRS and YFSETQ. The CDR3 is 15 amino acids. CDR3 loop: CASSLAGTANEKLFF. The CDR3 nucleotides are TGCGCCAGCAGCTTGGCTGGGACAGCTAATGAAAAACTGTTTTTT.

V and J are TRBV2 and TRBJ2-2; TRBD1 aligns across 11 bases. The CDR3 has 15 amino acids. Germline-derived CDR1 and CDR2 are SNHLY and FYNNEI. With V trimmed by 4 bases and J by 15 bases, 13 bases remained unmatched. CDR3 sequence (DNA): TGTGCCAGCAGTGTCCGGACAGGGGGCGTAGGGGTGGTGTTTTTT. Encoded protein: CASSVRTGGVGVVFF.

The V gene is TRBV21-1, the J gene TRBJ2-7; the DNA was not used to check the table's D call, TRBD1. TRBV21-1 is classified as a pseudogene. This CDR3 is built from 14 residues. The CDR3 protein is CASSRRDRAYEQYF. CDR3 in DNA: TGTGCCAGCAGCCGGCGGGACAGGGCTTACGAGCAGTACTTC.

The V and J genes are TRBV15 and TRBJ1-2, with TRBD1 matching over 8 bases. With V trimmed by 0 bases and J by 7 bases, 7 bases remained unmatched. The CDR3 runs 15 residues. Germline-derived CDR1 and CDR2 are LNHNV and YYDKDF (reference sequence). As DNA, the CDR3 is TGTGCCACCAGCAGAGATCGTCCAGGGGGCACTGGCTACACCTTC. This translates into CATSRDRPGGTGYTF.

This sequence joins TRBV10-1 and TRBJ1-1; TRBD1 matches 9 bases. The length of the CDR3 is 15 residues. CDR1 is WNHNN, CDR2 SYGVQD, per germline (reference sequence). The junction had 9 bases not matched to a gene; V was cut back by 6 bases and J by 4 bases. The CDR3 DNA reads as TGCGCCAGCAGCCCCCTGACAGGGGGAACCACTGAAGCTTTCTTT. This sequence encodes CASSPLTGGTTEAFF.